This T cell receptor (beta chain) was captured in a study of T-cell reconstitution after alpha-beta-depleted transplantation in children. Study results and caveats: About two months after transplant, alpha-beta T cells reportedly came from several hundred expanded graft clones.

This CDR3 comprises 16 residues. V gave up 3 bases and J gave up 7 bases; unmatched junction bases: 12. Germline V gene data show CDR1 as SQVTM and CDR2 as ANQGSEA. Turning to this clonotype: The target antigen is unknown.

Unique molecular identifiers were incorporated when the TCRbeta library was constructed. In TCRdb, the PCR reads were re-called with MiXCR into one record per CDR3 protein. The repertoire holds over 100,000 distinct CDR3 sequences, with approximately 10% as singletons. This clonotype originated in a boy aged 2-9 years with acute lymphoblastic leukemia, due to receive a stem cell transplant. This chain connects TRBV29-1 to TRBJ2-1, with TRBD2 identical over 10 bases. Sequencing was performed on PBMCs, taken before TCRalphabeta/CD19-depleted stem cell transplant. Here the CDR3 reads CSVDDRAGGPRNEQFF. As DNA, the CDR3 is TGCAGCGTTGATGACAGAGCGGGAGGGCCGAGGAATGAGCAGTTCTTC.